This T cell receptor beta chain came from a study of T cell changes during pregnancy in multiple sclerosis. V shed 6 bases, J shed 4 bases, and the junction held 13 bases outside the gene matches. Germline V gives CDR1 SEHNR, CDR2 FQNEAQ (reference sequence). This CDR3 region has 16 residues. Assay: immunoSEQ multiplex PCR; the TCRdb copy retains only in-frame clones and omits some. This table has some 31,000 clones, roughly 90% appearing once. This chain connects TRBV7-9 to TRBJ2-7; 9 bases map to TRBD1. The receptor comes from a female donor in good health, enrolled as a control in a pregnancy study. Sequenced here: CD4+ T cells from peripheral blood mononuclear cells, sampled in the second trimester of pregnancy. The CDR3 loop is CASSILGTGIIYEQYF. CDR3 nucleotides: TGTGCCAGCAGTATACTGGGGACAGGGATAATATACGAGCAGTACTTC.